Listed here is a single TCR beta chain. Its matching antigen is unknown. This sample stems from a study of shared clonotypes between healthy human individuals. The authors' processing: As immunoSEQ supplied junction-only sequences (without quality scores), filtering differed. Using immunoSEQ multiplex PCR, the repertoire was profiled, and TCRdb retains in-frame clones only, with some absent. V and J calls and clone size are as listed in that table; D and trimming were resolved from the DNA. Of about 490,000 clones in the sample, around three quarters were seen once. V shed 4 bases and J shed 5 bases, with 14 bases lying between them. The germline CDR1 and CDR2 sequences are SEHNR and FQNEAQ (reference sequence). This CDR3 region has 14 residues. Regarding the study as a whole: The authors sampled blood alone, and tissue repertoires likely differ.

This sequence was found in a woman between 35 and 50 years old in good health. Some clones in this sample may be carry-over from other donors' samples. Sequencing used PBMCs. The chain links TRBV7-9 to TRBJ1-2; D is uncertain. DNA of the CDR3: TGTGCCAGCAGCTCCGGCCGAGGTTTTTATGGCTACACCTTC. Residues: CASSSGRGFYGYTF.